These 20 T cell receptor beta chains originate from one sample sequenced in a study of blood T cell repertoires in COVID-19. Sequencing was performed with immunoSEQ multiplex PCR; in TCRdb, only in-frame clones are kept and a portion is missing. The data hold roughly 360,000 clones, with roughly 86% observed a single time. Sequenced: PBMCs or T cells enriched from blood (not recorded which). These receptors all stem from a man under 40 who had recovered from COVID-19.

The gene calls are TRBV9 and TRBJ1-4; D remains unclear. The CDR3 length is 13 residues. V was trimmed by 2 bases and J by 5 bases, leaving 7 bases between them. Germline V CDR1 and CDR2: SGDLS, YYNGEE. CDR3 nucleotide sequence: TGTGCCAGCAGCGTCGGTCGGAATGAAAAACTGTTTTTT. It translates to CASSVGRNEKLFF.

CDR3 sequence: CASSLILFGSEKLNTEAFF. The CDR3 DNA is TGTGCCAGCAGCTTAATCTTATTCGGGTCTGAAAAGTTGAACACTGAAGCTTTCTTT. The genes are TRBV7-9 and TRBJ1-1; no definite D call. CDR1 is SEHNR, CDR2 FQNEAQ, per germline (reference sequence). V shed 2 bases and J shed 0 bases, with 22 bases lying between them. The CDR3 is 19 amino acids. The full variable domain, its missing parts supplied by reference TRBV7-9 and TRBJ1-1, is DTGVSQNPRHKITKRGQNVTFRCDPISEHNRLYWYRQTLGQGPEFLTYFQNEAQLEKSRLLSDRFSAERPKGSFSTLEIQRTEQGDSAMYLCASSLILFGSEKLNTEAFFGQGTRLTVV.

The CDR3 is CASSLSRGFNEQFF. CDR3 in DNA: TGTGCCAGCAGTTTATCACGAGGTTTCAATGAGCAGTTCTTC. The V call is TRBV27, the J call TRBJ2-1; D call uncertain. V lost 0 bases to trimming and J lost 6 bases, with 9 bases between them. Germline CDR1 MNHEY, CDR2 SMNVEV (reference sequence). CDR3 length: 14 residues.

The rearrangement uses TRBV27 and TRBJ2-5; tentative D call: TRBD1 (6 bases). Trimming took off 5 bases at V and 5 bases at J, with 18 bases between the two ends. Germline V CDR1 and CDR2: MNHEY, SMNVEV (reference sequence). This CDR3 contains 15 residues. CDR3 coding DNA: TGTGCCAGCAGTCTTCAGACAGGCGGCTTGGAGACCCAGTACTTC. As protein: CASSLQTGGLETQYF.

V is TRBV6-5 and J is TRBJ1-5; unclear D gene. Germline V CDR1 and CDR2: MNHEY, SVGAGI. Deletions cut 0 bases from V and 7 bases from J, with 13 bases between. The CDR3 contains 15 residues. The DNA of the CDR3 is TGTGCCAGCAGTTACTCGATCTACAGTTACCAGCCCCAGCATTTT. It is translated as CASSYSIYSYQPQHF.

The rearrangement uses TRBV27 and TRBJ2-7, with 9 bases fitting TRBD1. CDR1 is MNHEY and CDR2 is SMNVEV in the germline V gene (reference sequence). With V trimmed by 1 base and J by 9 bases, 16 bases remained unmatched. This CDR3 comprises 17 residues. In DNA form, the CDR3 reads TGTGCCAGCAGTTTATTCGGTCCCGACAGGGGGTATTTTCTGCAGTACTTC. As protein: CASSLFGPDRGYFLQYF.

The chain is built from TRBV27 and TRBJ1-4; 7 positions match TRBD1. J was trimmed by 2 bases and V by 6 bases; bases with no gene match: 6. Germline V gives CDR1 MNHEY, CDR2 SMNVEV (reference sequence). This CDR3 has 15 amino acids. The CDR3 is CASRRGQNTNEKLFF. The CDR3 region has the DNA TGTGCCAGCAGGAGGGGACAGAATACTAATGAAAAACTGTTTTTT.

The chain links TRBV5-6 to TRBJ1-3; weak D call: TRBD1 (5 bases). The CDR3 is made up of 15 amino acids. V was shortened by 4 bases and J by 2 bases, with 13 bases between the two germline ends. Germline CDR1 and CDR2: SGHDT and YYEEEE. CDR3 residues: CASSPMPTAGNTIYF. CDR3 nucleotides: TGTGCCAGCAGCCCAATGCCGACAGCTGGAAACACCATATATTTT. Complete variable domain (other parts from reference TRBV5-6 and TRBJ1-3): DAGVTQSPTHLIKTRGQQVTLRCSPKSGHDTVSWYQQALGQGPQFIFQYYEEEERQRGNFPDRFSGHQFPNYSSELNVNALLLGDSALYLCASSPMPTAGNTIYFGEGSWLTVV.

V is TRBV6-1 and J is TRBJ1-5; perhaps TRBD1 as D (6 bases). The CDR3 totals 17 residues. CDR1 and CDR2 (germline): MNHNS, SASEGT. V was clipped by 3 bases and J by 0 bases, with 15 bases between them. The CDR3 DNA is TGTGCCAGCAGTGAGCCGACAGGAGCATATAGCAATCAGCCCCAGCATTTT. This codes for CASSEPTGAYSNQPQHF.

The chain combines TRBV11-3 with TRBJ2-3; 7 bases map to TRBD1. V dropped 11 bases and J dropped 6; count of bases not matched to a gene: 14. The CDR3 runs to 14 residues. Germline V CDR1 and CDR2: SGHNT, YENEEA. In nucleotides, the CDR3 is TGTGCCGGTAAATACAGGGGTACTCAGGATACGCAGTATTTT. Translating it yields CAGKYRGTQDTQYF.

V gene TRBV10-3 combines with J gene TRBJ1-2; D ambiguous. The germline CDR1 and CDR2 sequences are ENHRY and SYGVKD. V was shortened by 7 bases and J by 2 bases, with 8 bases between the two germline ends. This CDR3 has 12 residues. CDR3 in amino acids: CAIKVGNYGYTF. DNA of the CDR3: TGTGCCATCAAGGTCGGGAACTATGGCTACACCTTC.

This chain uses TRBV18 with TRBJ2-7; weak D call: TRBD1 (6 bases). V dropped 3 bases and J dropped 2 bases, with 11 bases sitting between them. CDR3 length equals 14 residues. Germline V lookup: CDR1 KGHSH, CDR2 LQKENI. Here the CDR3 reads CASSPADRTYEQYF. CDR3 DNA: TGTGCCAGCTCACCGGCGGACAGAACCTACGAGCAGTACTTC.

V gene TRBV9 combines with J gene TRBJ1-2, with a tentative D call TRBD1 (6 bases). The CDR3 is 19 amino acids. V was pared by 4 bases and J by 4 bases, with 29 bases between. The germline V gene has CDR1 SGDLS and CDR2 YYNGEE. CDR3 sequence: CASSPVSGTTNERGYGYTF. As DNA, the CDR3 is TGTGCCAGCAGCCCGGTAAGCGGGACAACGAACGAACGGGGCTATGGCTACACCTTC.

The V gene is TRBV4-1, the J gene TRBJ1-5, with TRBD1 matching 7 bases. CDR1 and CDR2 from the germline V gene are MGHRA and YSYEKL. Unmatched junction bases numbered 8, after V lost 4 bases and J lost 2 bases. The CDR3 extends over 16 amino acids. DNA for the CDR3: TGCGCCAGCAGCCTGGACGGGCAGGGGGGCAATCAGCCCCAGCATTTT. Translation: CASSLDGQGGNQPQHF.

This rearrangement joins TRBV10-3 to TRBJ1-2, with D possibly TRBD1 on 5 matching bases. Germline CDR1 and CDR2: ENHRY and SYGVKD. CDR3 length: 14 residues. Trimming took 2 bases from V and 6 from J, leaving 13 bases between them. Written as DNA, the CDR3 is TGTGCCATCAGTGAGGGCCGGGGGAGAGATGGCTACACCTTC. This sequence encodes CAISEGRGRDGYTF.

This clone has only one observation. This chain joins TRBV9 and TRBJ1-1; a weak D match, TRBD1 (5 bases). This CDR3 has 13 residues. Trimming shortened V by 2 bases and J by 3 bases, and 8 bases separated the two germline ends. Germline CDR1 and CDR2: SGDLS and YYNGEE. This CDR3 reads CASSVRVDTEAFF. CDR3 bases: TGTGCCAGCAGCGTCAGGGTTGACACTGAAGCTTTCTTT.

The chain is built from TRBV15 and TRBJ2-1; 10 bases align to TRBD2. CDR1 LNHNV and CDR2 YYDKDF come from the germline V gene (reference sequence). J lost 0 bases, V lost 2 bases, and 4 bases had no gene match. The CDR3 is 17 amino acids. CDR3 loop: CATSRLAGVSSYNEQFF. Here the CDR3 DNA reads TGTGCCACCAGCAGACTAGCGGGGGTTAGCTCCTACAATGAGCAGTTCTTC.

CDR3 DNA sequence: TGCAGCTCAAAAACCAATCGGGATACTGGCTACACCTTC. It translates to CSSKTNRDTGYTF. V usage is TRBV29-1 and J usage is TRBJ1-2; the D is unclear. V shed 8 bases and J shed 7 bases, with 20 bases lying between them. Germline V gene data show CDR1 as SQVTM and CDR2 as ANQGSEA. CDR3 length: 13 amino acids.

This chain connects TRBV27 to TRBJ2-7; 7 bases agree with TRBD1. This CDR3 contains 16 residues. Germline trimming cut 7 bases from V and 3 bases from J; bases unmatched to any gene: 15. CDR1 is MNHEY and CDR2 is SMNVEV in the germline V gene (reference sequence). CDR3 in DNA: TGTGCCAGCATCCCGAGGCGAGGGGGCGTCTACTACGAGCAGTACTTC. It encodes CASIPRRGGVYYEQYF.

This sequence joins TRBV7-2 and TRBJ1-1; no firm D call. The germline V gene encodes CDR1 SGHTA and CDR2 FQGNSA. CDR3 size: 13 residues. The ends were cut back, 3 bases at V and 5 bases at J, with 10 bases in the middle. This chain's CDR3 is CASSFQVTTEAFF. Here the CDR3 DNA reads TGTGCCAGCAGCTTTCAGGTTACTACTGAAGCTTTCTTT.